This T cell receptor (beta chain) derives from a study of shared clonotypes between healthy human individuals. The data were produced by immunoSEQ multiplex PCR, yet TCRdb's version contains in-frame clones alone and is incomplete. The data show about 480,000 clones, with roughly 78% seen just once and 10% to 15% held by the top ten. The CDR3 sequence is 14 residues long. In germline, CDR1 is GTSNPN, CDR2 SVGIG (reference sequence). The V gene lost 0 bases and the J gene lost 3 bases, with 11 bases spanning the gap. Sequences were obtained from PBMCs. The chain links TRBV30 to TRBJ1-1; the D gene is possibly TRBD1 (6 bases). The receptor's source is a woman in her 40s in good health. Some clones in this sample may be carry-over from other donors' samples. Here the CDR3 reads CAWSVNREDTEAFF. In DNA, the CDR3 is TGTGCCTGGAGTGTAAACAGGGAGGACACTGAAGCTTTCTTT.